The subject of this entry is one TCR beta chain. After removal of 6 bases from V and 3 bases from J, the junction contained 13 bases not matched to a gene. Germline V gives CDR1 LNHDA, CDR2 SQIVND (reference sequence). The CDR3 contains 17 residues. The TCRbeta library was prepared with unique molecular identifiers. TCRdb re-derived calls from the PCR reads in MiXCR, one entry per CDR3 protein. This sample has nearly 250,000 distinct CDR3 sequences; under 9.5% occur once, and the top ten carry less than 8%. The data stem from a study of T-cell reconstitution after alpha-beta-depleted transplantation in children.

The source was PBMCs, mostly from graft donor cells, collected 180 days after TCRalphabeta/CD19-depleted stem cell transplant. The chain carries TRBV19 and TRBJ2-7; 11 bases align to TRBD2. The clonotype originates from a male patient between 5 and 17 years old who had a stem cell transplant for acute lymphoblastic leukemia, so the T cells may come from the graft donor. The CDR3 loop reads CASSLHLAGGLNYEQYF. As DNA, the CDR3 is TGTGCCAGTAGCCTTCATCTAGCGGGAGGCCTAAACTACGAGCAGTACTTC.